The 9 T cell receptor beta chains listed next were all sequenced from one sample in a study of T cells in tumors after PD-1 blockade. The data were produced by immunoSEQ multiplex PCR, yet TCRdb's version contains in-frame clones alone and is incomplete. The repertoire has tens of thousands of clones, 65% to 85% of them found once; the top ten carry about 9.3%. Sequenced here: PBMCs, sampled before anti-PD-1 therapy. These receptor sequences come from a human donor with advanced basal cell or squamous cell carcinoma (not recorded which).

This clone ranks as medium-sized. The gene calls are TRBV2 and TRBJ1-1; 7 nucleotides align to TRBD1. V gave up 6 bases and J gave up 1 base; unmatched junction bases: 8. CDR1 is SNHLY and CDR2 is FYNNEI in the germline V gene. There are 15 residues in the CDR3. The CDR3 sequence: CASSLSTGSNTEAFF. DNA of the CDR3: TGTGCCAGCAGCCTCTCGACAGGGTCGAACACTGAAGCTTTCTTT.

The V call is TRBV7-3, the J call TRBJ1-3, with D maybe TRBD1 (5 bases). This CDR3 comprises 13 residues. V was cut by 5 bases and J by 8 bases, with 13 bases left in between. Germline loops: CDR1 SGHTA, CDR2 FQGTGA. CDR3 nucleotide sequence: TGTGCCAGCAGCCCCGTCGCGGGGGACACCATATATTTT. Translated: CASSPVAGDTIYF. The whole variable domain, remainder taken from reference TRBV7-3 and TRBJ1-3, is GAGVSQTPSNKVTEKGKYVELRCDPISGHTALYWYRQSLGQGPEFLIYFQGTGAADDSGLPNDRFFAVRPEGSVSTLKIQRTERGDSAVYLCASSPVAGDTIYFGEGSWLTVV.

This clone is labeled medium-sized. The chain has TRBV2 and TRBJ1-1; D ambiguous. Germline V gives CDR1 SNHLY, CDR2 FYNNEI. The length of the CDR3 is 11 residues. V was shortened by 8 bases and J by 2 bases, with 6 bases between the two germline ends. The CDR3 DNA reads as TGTGCCAGCCAGGAAAACACTGAAGCTTTCTTT. Encoded protein: CASQENTEAFF.

The rearrangement uses TRBV12-3 or TRBV12-4 and TRBJ1-5; D not resolved. The germline V and J ends were trimmed by 1 base and 6 bases, with 4 bases remaining between them. This CDR3 contains 12 residues. CDR3 in amino acids: CASSLGGQPQHF. The CDR3 bases are TGTGCCAGCAGTTTAGGAGGTCAGCCCCAGCATTTT.

There are a few counts of this clone. The chain links TRBV7-2 to TRBJ2-4, with D perhaps being TRBD1 or TRBD2 (5 bases each). CDR3 length: 14 amino acids. CDR1 is SGHTA, CDR2 FQGNSA, per germline. Deletions cut 5 bases from V and 5 bases from J, with 13 bases between. CDR3 nucleotides: TGTGCCAGCAGCGCGGCCGGGACCCAAAACATTCAGTACTTC. Its translation: CASSAAGTQNIQYF.

The genes are TRBV5-6 and TRBJ1-2; a possible D gene is TRBD1 (6 bases). The CDR3 has 13 amino acids. From germline, CDR1 is SGHDT and CDR2 YYEEEE. The ends were cut back, 4 bases at V and 5 bases at J, with 12 bases in the middle. CDR3: CASSTYTGYGYTF. The CDR3 DNA sequence: TGTGCCAGCAGCACCTACACAGGGTATGGCTACACCTTC.

This clone appeared a single time. V gene TRBV5-4 combines with J gene TRBJ2-7; no definite D call. CDR3 size: 13 residues. Trimming stripped 4 bases from V and 0 bases from J, with 8 bases between. Looked up from germline, CDR1 is SGHNT and CDR2 is YYREEE (reference sequence). DNA for the CDR3: TGTGCCAGCAGCATAGCCAGCTCCTACGAGCAGTACTTC. Protein: CASSIASSYEQYF.

The chain carries TRBV23-1 and TRBJ2-2, with D possibly called TRBD1 or TRBD2 (6 bases each). TRBV23-1 is identified as an open reading frame with a role that is uncertain. V lost 9 bases, J lost 4 bases, and 12 bases lay in between. The CDR3 is 13 residues long. The chain's CDR3 is CARRRGSTGELFF. CDR3 sequence (DNA): TGCGCCAGGAGGAGGGGGTCCACCGGGGAGCTGTTTTTT.

The V and J genes are TRBV4-1 and TRBJ2-7, with TRBD2 identical over 10 bases. CDR1 is MGHRA and CDR2 is YSYEKL in the germline V gene. This CDR3 is 15 amino acids long. After removal of 0 bases from V and 2 bases from J, the junction contained 1 base not matched to a gene. The CDR3 sequence is CASSQELAGTYEQYF. The CDR3 DNA reads as TGCGCCAGCAGCCAAGAACTAGCGGGGACCTACGAGCAGTACTTC.